These 23 T cell receptor beta chains were sequenced from one sample in a study of CD8+ T cells in alopecia areata. Treatment here: oral pan-JAK inhibitor, 5-10 mg twice daily. RNA was isolated and reverse transcribed to cDNA, the sequencing template. Assay used: immunoSEQ multiplex PCR; TCRdb lists only in-frame clones, some missing. The data hold about 140,000 clones, with approximately 80% observed a single time. Sequenced material: CD8+ T cells sorted from blood, taken at week 4, from a patient treated with tofacitinib. The source is a human donor with alopecia areata.

The chain carries TRBV4-3 and TRBJ1-1; D not certain. Trimming removed 0 bases from V and 0 bases from J, with 14 bases in between. From germline, CDR1 is LGHNA and CDR2 YSLEER. The CDR3 contains 17 residues. CDR3: CASSQDGPQNLNTEAFF. The CDR3 DNA sequence: TGCGCCAGCAGCCAAGATGGTCCTCAGAACCTGAACACTGAAGCTTTCTTT.

The rearrangement joins TRBV7-9 to TRBJ2-7; D is ambiguous. The germline V gene has CDR1 SEHNR and CDR2 FQNEAQ (reference sequence). Trimming left V 2 bases short and J 3 bases short, with 11 bases between. The CDR3 loop spans 14 amino acids. The CDR3 DNA is TGTGCCAGCAGCTTACGGGTGGGGTTCTACGAGCAGTACTTC. Residues: CASSLRVGFYEQYF.

This chain joins TRBV7-9 and TRBJ2-1; D may be TRBD2 (5 bases). Germline V CDR1 and CDR2: SEHNR, FQNEAQ (reference sequence). V was clipped by 3 bases and J by 5 bases, with 11 bases between them. The CDR3 extends over 14 amino acids. CDR3 sequence reads: CASSFGLNNNEQFF. CDR3 sequence (DNA): TGTGCCAGCAGCTTTGGACTCAATAACAATGAGCAGTTCTTC.

In this sample, this clone turned up a few times. This chain links TRBV6-5 with TRBJ1-5; D ambiguous. The CDR3 consists of 10 residues. Deletions cut 8 bases from V and 6 bases from J, with 5 bases between. Germline V gene data show CDR1 as MNHEY and CDR2 as SVGAGI. The CDR3 loop is CASVSQPQHF. The CDR3 nucleotides are TGTGCCAGCGTTAGTCAGCCCCAGCATTTT.

Note on this clone: At one end, the junction sequence differs from germline, possibly due to a read error. The chain couples TRBV7-7 to TRBJ2-5; no firm D call. This CDR3 is built from 14 residues. The germline V gene has CDR1 SSHAT and CDR2 FNYEAQ (reference sequence). The CDR3: CASSSFPSGETQYF. CDR3 bases: TGTGCTAGCAGTAGTTTCCCGTCGGGAGAGACCCAGTACTTC.

V usage is TRBV29-1 and J usage is TRBJ2-1; 9 bases agree with TRBD1. The CDR3 totals 14 residues. Germline V gene sequence: CDR1 SQVTM, CDR2 ANQGSEA. V was pared by 6 bases and J by 5 bases, with 8 bases of the junction left unmatched. CDR3 amino acids: CSVLYGTGHNEQFF. The CDR3 DNA reads as TGCAGCGTCTTGTATGGGACAGGGCACAATGAGCAGTTCTTC.

The chain is built from TRBV6-6 and TRBJ1-6, with unresolved D. Germline V gene lookup returns CDR1 MNHNY and CDR2 SVGAGI (reference sequence). V was clipped by 6 bases and J by 10 bases, with 13 bases between them. The CDR3 runs 13 residues. The CDR3 spells CASSLGTESPLHF. In nucleotides, the CDR3 is TGTGCCAGCAGCCTAGGTACCGAGTCACCCCTCCACTTT.

This sequence joins TRBV4-1 and TRBJ2-1; D not certain. V shed 4 bases and J shed 0 bases, with 13 bases lying between them. Germline CDR1 is MGHRA and CDR2 is YSYEKL. The CDR3 has 16 residues. This CDR3 is CASSPFFDSSYNEQFF. Here the CDR3 DNA reads TGCGCCAGCAGCCCCTTCTTTGATAGCTCCTACAATGAGCAGTTCTTC.

This chain joins TRBV29-1 and TRBJ2-6; D remains ambiguous. The CDR3 totals 15 residues. Germline V gives CDR1 SQVTM, CDR2 ANQGSEA. Trimming left V 4 bases short and J 0 bases short, with 10 bases between. In DNA form, the CDR3 reads TGCAGCGTTGTTTTTTGGGGCTCTGGGGCCAACGTCCTGACTTTC. It specifies CSVVFWGSGANVLTF.

In its sample, this clone was seen a few times. The chain combines TRBV29-1 with TRBJ2-5, with D possibly matching TRBD2 (6 bases). Trimming removed 4 bases from V and 11 bases from J, with 14 bases in between. Germline-derived CDR1 and CDR2 are SQVTM and ANQGSEA. The CDR3 consists of 11 residues. The CDR3 DNA reads as TGCAGCGTTGTGTTGGGGGGAGAGCAGTACTTC. The encoded protein is CSVVLGGEQYF.

V and J are TRBV9 and TRBJ2-3; a possible D gene is TRBD1 (5 bases). The CDR3 loop spans 15 amino acids. V was clipped by 4 bases and J by 1 base, with 13 bases between them. Germline CDR1 and CDR2: SGDLS and YYNGEE. The CDR3 loop reads CASSWQGEGTDTQYF. The CDR3 coding sequence is TGTGCCAGCAGCTGGCAGGGTGAGGGCACAGATACGCAGTATTTT.

The genes are TRBV5-8 and TRBJ2-7; no clear D gene. The CDR3 has 15 amino acids. The germline V and J ends were trimmed by 0 bases and 2 bases, with 12 bases remaining between them. From germline, CDR1 is SGHTS and CDR2 YDEGEE. The CDR3 loop is CASSLGGPQTYEQYF. CDR3 sequence (DNA): TGTGCCAGCAGCTTGGGCGGTCCCCAGACCTACGAGCAGTACTTC.

The genes are TRBV7-9 and TRBJ2-5; 9 nucleotides line up with TRBD2. CDR1 is SEHNR and CDR2 is FQNEAQ in the germline V gene (reference sequence). The CDR3 spans 18 residues. The ends lost 3 bases at V and 3 bases at J; junction bases unmatched: 14. CDR3 in amino acids: CASSFWGASGKLEETQYF. The CDR3, as DNA: TGTGCCAGCAGCTTCTGGGGGGCTAGCGGGAAATTAGAAGAGACCCAGTACTTC.

This chain joins TRBV7-2 and TRBJ2-2, with D tentatively TRBD2 (6 bases). In germline, CDR1 is SGHTA, CDR2 FQGNSA. The CDR3 sequence is 15 residues long. The V gene lost 5 bases and the J gene lost 9 bases, with 19 bases spanning the gap. CDR3 sequence: CASSQEVSGSWELFF. CDR3 nucleotide sequence: TGTGCCAGCAGCCAGGAAGTCAGCGGGTCATGGGAGCTGTTTTTT.

CDR3 DNA sequence: TGTGCCAGCAGCAAAGTAAGGTCCACCGGGGAGCTGTTTTTT. Protein product: CASSKVRSTGELFF. The gene calls are TRBV21-1 and TRBJ2-2. TRBV21-1 represents a pseudogene. This CDR3 region has 14 residues.

This rearrangement joins TRBV19 to TRBJ2-1, with a weak D call TRBD2 (5 bases). Per the germline V gene, CDR1 is LNHDA and CDR2 is SQIVND (reference sequence). Trimming removed 8 bases from V and 7 bases from J, with 27 bases in between. There are 17 residues in the CDR3. The CDR3 region is CASARTGGPLLGNEQFF. The CDR3 DNA reads TGTGCCAGTGCGCGGACGGGCGGGCCCCTTTTGGGGAATGAGCAGTTCTTC.

V and J are TRBV18 and TRBJ2-1, with 7 nucleotides matching TRBD2. CDR3 length: 17 residues. V lost 6 bases and J lost 1; bases outside the gene matches: 12. Looked up from germline, CDR1 is KGHSH and CDR2 is LQKENI. Here the CDR3 reads CASSLRLLAESYNEQFF. The CDR3 DNA is TGTGCCAGCTCTCTCCGACTCCTAGCGGAATCCTACAATGAGCAGTTCTTC.

This clone was seen a handful of times. J is TRBJ2-1 and V is TRBV6-4; 10 nucleotides line up with TRBD2. The V gene end was trimmed by 5 bases and the J gene end by 7 bases; junction bases not matched to a gene: 8. Germline V gene data show CDR1 as MRHNA and CDR2 as SNTAGT. The CDR3 runs to 15 residues. This CDR3 reads CASSPSGGASNEQFF. The CDR3 bases are TGTGCCAGCAGTCCAAGCGGGGGGGCCTCGAATGAGCAGTTCTTC.

The chain uses TRBV7-6 and TRBJ1-1; no clear D gene. Trimming took off 0 bases at V and 1 base at J, with 9 bases between the two ends. From germline, CDR1 is SGHVS and CDR2 FNYEAQ. The CDR3 consists of 15 residues. For the CDR3, the DNA is TGTGCCAGCAGCTTAGCCGCCCGGGGGAACACTGAAGCTTTCTTT. Its protein product is CASSLAARGNTEAFF.

The J gene is TRBJ2-2, the V gene TRBV27, with D tentatively TRBD1 (6 bases). CDR1 is MNHEY and CDR2 is SMNVEV in the germline V gene (reference sequence). The V end was cut by 5 bases, the J end by 6 bases, with 10 bases between. The CDR3 has 13 amino acids. The CDR3 here is CASSIQGPGELFF. The CDR3 nucleotides are TGTGCCAGCAGTATCCAGGGGCCCGGGGAGCTGTTTTTT.

The V and J genes are TRBV18 and TRBJ1-1; D unresolved. The CDR3 loop spans 14 amino acids. Trimming took off 4 bases at V and 2 bases at J, with 11 bases between the two ends. Germline V gene data show CDR1 as KGHSH and CDR2 as LQKENI. CDR3 sequence reads: CASSLPQLNTEAFF. For the CDR3, the DNA is TGTGCCAGCTCACTACCACAGCTAAACACTGAAGCTTTCTTT. Looking up the rest from reference TRBV18 and TRBJ1-1 gives the full variable domain: NAGVMQNPRHLVRRRGQEARLRCSPMKGHSHVYWYRQLPEEGLKFMVYLQKENIIDESGMPKERFSAEFPKEGPSILRIQQVVRGDSAAYFCASSLPQLNTEAFFGQGTRLTVV.

This clone is a singleton in its sample. The chain has TRBV2 and TRBJ2-1; D may be TRBD2 (6 bases). The germline CDR1 and CDR2 sequences are SNHLY and FYNNEI. This CDR3 region has 12 residues. Trimming pared 7 bases from V and 7 bases from J, leaving 11 bases between. The CDR3, as DNA: TGTGCCAGCACTGGGGAGGCGAATGAGCAGTTCTTC. This sequence encodes CASTGEANEQFF.

On this clone: One end of the junction does not line up with germline, which may come from a read error. Other nucleotide sequences from this sample produce the same CDR3. Here the CDR3 reads CSVEGDWTGEDTEAFF. CDR3 in DNA: TGCAGCGTTGAAGGCGACTGGACAGGGGAGGACACTGAAGCCTTCTTT. The rearrangement joins TRBV29-1 to TRBJ1-1; 9 bases agree with TRBD1. In germline, CDR1 is SQVTM, CDR2 ANQGSEA. CDR3 size: 16 residues. The complete variable domain, with remaining parts taken from reference TRBV29-1 and TRBJ1-1, reads SAVISQKPSRDICQRGTSLTIQCQVDSQVTMMFWYRQQPGQSLTLIATANQGSEATYESGFVIDKFPISRPNLTFSTLTVSNMSPEDSSIYLCSVEGDWTGEDTEAFFGQGTRLTVV.